This T cell receptor beta chain emerged from a study of regulatory T cells in long-lasting Graves disease. Study observations and caveats: A greater number of public clonotypes (fewer than 3,000) was shared by persistent patients than by new patients (over 900).

Trimming removed 5 bases from V and 1 base from J, with 9 bases in between. This CDR3 contains 14 residues. Germline V lookup: CDR1 SGHTA, CDR2 FQGNSA. As for this clonotype: Its cognate antigen is unknown.

The sample's time point: persistent/refractory GD, antithyroid drugs over 5 years with positive TRAb. With RNA extracted from PBMCs as input, the TCR library was made. Under American Thyroid Association guidelines, Graves' disease was diagnosed. Staff took roughly 9.6 milliliters of peripheral blood and put it into EDTA tubes. Libraries of TCR beta came from iRepertoire HTBI primers plus Arm-PCR of CDR3 regions. How the authors handled the data: The samples yielded roughly 60 TRBV and more than eleven TRBJ segments. One entry per CDR3 protein, called by TCRdb with MiXCR from the multiplex PCR reads. Here the V and J calls rest on TCRdb's processing, not on the authors' analysis. The table records some 440,000 distinct CDR3 sequences, about 20% of them present only once.

The gene calls are TRBV7-2 and TRBJ1-5; D unclear. The sample here was peripheral blood mononuclear cells (PBMCs), taken when the disease was refractory, from a patient treated with antithyroid drugs. This TCR came from a female donor with Graves disease. CDR3 nucleotide sequence: TGTGCCAGCAGCAAAGGAGGGAGCAATCAGCCCCAGCATTTT. It specifies CASSKGGSNQPQHF.